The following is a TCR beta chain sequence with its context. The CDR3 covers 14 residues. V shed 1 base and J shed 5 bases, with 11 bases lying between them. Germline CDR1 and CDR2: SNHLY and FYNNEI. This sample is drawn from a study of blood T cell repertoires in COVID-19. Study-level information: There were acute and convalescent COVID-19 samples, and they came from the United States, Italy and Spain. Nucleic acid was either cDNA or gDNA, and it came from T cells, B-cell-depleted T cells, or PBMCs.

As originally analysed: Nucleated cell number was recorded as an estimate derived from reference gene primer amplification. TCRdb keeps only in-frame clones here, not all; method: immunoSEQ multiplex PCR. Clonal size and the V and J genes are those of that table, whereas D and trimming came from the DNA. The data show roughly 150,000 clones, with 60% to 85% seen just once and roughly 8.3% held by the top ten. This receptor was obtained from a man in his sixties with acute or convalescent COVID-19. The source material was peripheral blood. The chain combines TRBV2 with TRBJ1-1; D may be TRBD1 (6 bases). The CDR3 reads CASSEGRGRTEAFF. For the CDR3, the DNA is TGTGCCAGCAGTGAAGGCAGGGGACGTACTGAAGCTTTCTTT.